Below, 30 T cell receptor beta chains from the same sample are listed, as sequenced in a study of siplizumab effects on memory and regulatory T cells. Sequencing used immunoSEQ multiplex PCR; TCRdb keeps in-frame clones, though not all of them. The sample includes 70,000 to 95,000 clones, about nine tenths seen only once; the top ten take 15%. What was sequenced was CD4+ T cells sorted from blood. The receptor source for this set is a human donor in good health.

CDR3 nucleotides: TGCGCCAGCAGCCTGAGGACTAGCGGGAGGGCCTTTTCCTACGAGCAGTACTTC. This gives the protein CASSLRTSGRAFSYEQYF. This chain links TRBV5-1 with TRBJ2-7, with TRBD2 identical over 15 bases. Looked up from germline, CDR1 is SGHRS and CDR2 is YFSETQ. The CDR3 is 18 residues long. Germline trimming cut 4 bases from V and 1 base from J; bases unmatched to any gene: 9.

This rearrangement joins TRBV30 to TRBJ1-4; 8 positions agree with TRBD1. Germline CDR1 GTSNPN, CDR2 SVGIG (reference sequence). The CDR3 sequence is 15 residues long. Trimming took 2 bases from V and 5 from J; bases not matched to a gene: 7. The CDR3 region is CAWSRGTGENEKLFF. DNA of the CDR3: TGTGCCTGGAGTCGCGGGACAGGAGAAAATGAAAAACTGTTTTTT.

The chain joins TRBV12-5 to TRBJ2-5, with 8 bases fitting TRBD1. The germline CDR1 and CDR2 sequences are LGHNT and FRNRAP. This CDR3 spans 15 amino acids. V shed 1 base, J shed 2 bases, and the junction held 3 bases outside the gene matches. CDR3 sequence (DNA): TGTGCTAGTGGTTTGGACAGGGGGTTGCAAGAGACCCAGTACTTC. Amino acids: CASGLDRGLQETQYF.

The rearrangement joins TRBV5-1 to TRBJ1-2, with D possibly TRBD1 on 6 matching bases. CDR1 is SGHRS and CDR2 is YFSETQ in the germline V gene. This CDR3 has 12 amino acids. With 4 bases removed from V and 7 bases from J, the gap between germline ends came to 11 bases. Here the CDR3 reads CASSATGRGYTF. CDR3 sequence (DNA): TGCGCCAGCAGCGCGACAGGTCGTGGCTACACCTTC.

The rearrangement joins TRBV11-2 to TRBJ2-7; D is ambiguous. Germline V gene data show CDR1 as SGHAT and CDR2 as FQNNGV. The CDR3 runs 15 residues. Trimming took 1 base from V and 2 from J, leaving 12 bases between them. The CDR3 loop is CASSLGVEPTYEQYF. CDR3 nucleotide sequence: TGTGCCAGCAGCTTAGGGGTGGAACCGACCTACGAGCAGTACTTC.

The V call is TRBV19, the J call TRBJ2-3; TRBD1 or TRBD2 may be the D gene (5 bases each). Trimming removed 3 bases from V and 1 base from J, with 11 bases in between. Per germline, CDR1 LNHDA and CDR2 SQIVND (reference sequence). The CDR3 runs 15 residues. Here the CDR3 reads CASSIGGLGTDTQYF. The DNA for the CDR3 is TGTGCCAGTAGTATTGGGGGATTAGGCACAGATACGCAGTATTTT.

The genes are TRBV5-4 and TRBJ2-1; D is unclear. Per the germline V gene, CDR1 is SGHNT and CDR2 is YYREEE (reference sequence). Trimming removed 3 bases from V and 7 bases from J, with 20 bases in between. There are 16 residues in the CDR3. The CDR3 sequence: CASSSFLSSLNNEQFF. The CDR3 nucleotides are TGTGCCAGCAGCTCCTTCCTTAGCTCACTCAATAATGAGCAGTTCTTC. Full variable domain (remainder filled in from reference TRBV5-4 and TRBJ2-1): ETGVTQSPTHLIKTRGQQVTLRCSSQSGHNTVSWYQQALGQGPQFIFQYYREEENGRGNFPPRFSGLQFPNYSSELNVNALELDDSALYLCASSSFLSSLNNEQFFGPGTRLTVL.

In its sample, this clone was seen once. V is TRBV30 and J is TRBJ1-1; D unclear. Trimming stripped 3 bases from V and 1 base from J, with 6 bases between. Looked up from germline, CDR1 is GTSNPN and CDR2 is SVGIG (reference sequence). This CDR3 contains 12 residues. The DNA for the CDR3 is TGTGCCTGGAGGCCCCAGAACACTGAAGCTTTCTTT. This sequence encodes CAWRPQNTEAFF.

The J gene is TRBJ2-7, the V gene TRBV7-6; the match to TRBD1 covers 7 bases. Germline V gene data show CDR1 as SGHVS and CDR2 as FNYEAQ. The CDR3 runs to 13 residues. V was clipped by 5 bases and J by 5 bases; unmatched bases: 6. Here the CDR3 DNA reads TGTGCCAGCAGCCGGGACAGACTTAACGAGCAGTACTTC. It translates to CASSRDRLNEQYF.

This clone was observed a single time. The rearrangement uses TRBV9 and TRBJ2-7; 12 bases fit TRBD1. Trimming cost V 0 bases and J 7 bases; bases outside gene matches: 8. This CDR3 contains 16 residues. Germline CDR1 reads SGDLS; CDR2 reads YYNGEE. The CDR3 DNA sequence: TGTGCCAGCAGCGTAGTCGAGCGGGACAGGGGGCTGGAGCAGTACTTC. Translated: CASSVVERDRGLEQYF.

V and J are TRBV11-3 and TRBJ2-2; 8 bases match TRBD2. This CDR3 is 19 amino acids long. J lost 2 bases, V lost 3 bases, and 14 bases had no gene match. Germline V gene data show CDR1 as SGHNT and CDR2 as YENEEA. This CDR3 reads CASSLNLAGRVLNTGELFF. The CDR3 region has the DNA TGTGCCAGCAGCTTGAATTTAGCGGGAAGGGTATTAAACACCGGGGAGCTGTTTTTT.

V usage is TRBV28 and J usage is TRBJ2-1, with D possibly matching TRBD2 (6 bases). This CDR3 is 15 amino acids long. Germline CDR1 MDHEN, CDR2 SYDVKM. Trimming took 6 bases from V and 2 from J, leaving 14 bases between them. CDR3 nucleotide sequence: TGTGCCAGCAGCCCGGGGGTTAAGCCCTACAATGAGCAGTTCTTC. This gives the protein CASSPGVKPYNEQFF.

CDR3 sequence: CASNEAQANYGYTF. CDR3 nucleotide sequence: TGTGCCAGCAACGAGGCGCAGGCTAACTATGGCTACACCTTC. This rearrangement joins TRBV6-1 to TRBJ1-2; D remains unclear. Trimming removed 7 bases at V and 0 bases at J, with 12 bases between. The length of the CDR3 is 14 residues. CDR1 is MNHNS and CDR2 is SASEGT in the germline V gene.

This clone came up once. The rearrangement uses TRBV7-8 and TRBJ2-1, with D tentatively TRBD2 (6 bases). This CDR3 spans 17 amino acids. Germline values: CDR1 SGHVS, CDR2 FQNEAQ. Trimming removed 1 base at V and 1 base at J, with 14 bases between. The CDR3: CASSLGGASESYNEQFF. The CDR3 DNA reads TGTGCCAGCAGCTTAGGAGGGGCTAGCGAATCCTACAATGAGCAGTTCTTC.

The chain couples TRBV29-1 to TRBJ2-3; D is perhaps TRBD1 (6 bases). CDR1 SQVTM and CDR2 ANQGSEA come from the germline V gene. The V end was cut by 7 bases, the J end by 5 bases, with 13 bases between. The CDR3 is made up of 12 amino acids. CDR3 sequence (DNA): TGCAGCGCCCCCGAGGGGGTAGATACGCAGTATTTT. This gives the protein CSAPEGVDTQYF.

This sequence joins TRBV5-8 and TRBJ1-3; the D is unclear. Germline CDR1 is SGHTS and CDR2 is YDEGEE. The V end lost 4 bases, the J end lost 0 bases, and 11 bases lay between the germline ends. The CDR3 runs to 15 residues. CDR3 amino acids: CASSPEQRSGNTIYF. CDR3 sequence (DNA): TGTGCCAGCAGCCCAGAACAGCGCTCTGGAAACACCATATATTTT.

This sequence joins TRBV19 and TRBJ1-1; TRBD1 might be the D (5 bases). V gave up 5 bases and J gave up 3 bases, with 16 bases separating them. From germline, CDR1 is LNHDA and CDR2 SQIVND (reference sequence). The CDR3 runs 15 residues. CDR3 DNA sequence: TGTGCCAGTAGTGGCTGGGCCCGGGGGGACACTGAAGCTTTCTTT. Translation: CASSGWARGDTEAFF.

This clone occurred a few times. V usage is TRBV28 and J usage is TRBJ2-1; TRBD2 matches at 9 bases. CDR3 size: 14 residues. The ends lost 7 bases at V and 9 bases at J; junction bases unmatched: 10. Germline CDR1 is MDHEN and CDR2 is SYDVKM. The CDR3 nucleotides read TGTGCCAGCAACCTTGGCGGGAGGGCCGGTGAGCAGTTCTTC. It specifies CASNLGGRAGEQFF.

The chain combines TRBV7-2 with TRBJ2-3, with D tentatively TRBD2 (6 bases). Germline CDR1 reads SGHTA; CDR2 reads FQGNSA. Trimming left V 4 bases short and J 4 bases short, with 12 bases between. CDR3 length: 14 amino acids. The CDR3 DNA reads TGTGCCAGCAGCTCCTTGACTAGGTCAGATACGCAGTATTTT. As protein: CASSSLTRSDTQYF. Full variable domain (rest looked up from reference TRBV7-2 and TRBJ2-3): GAGVSQSPSNKVTEKGKDVELRCDPISGHTALYWYRQSLGQGLEFLIYFQGNSAPDKSGLPSDRFSAERTGGSVSTLTIQRTQQEDSAVYLCASSSLTRSDTQYFGPGTRLTVL.

The chain couples TRBV4-2 to TRBJ2-6, with D unclear. V lost 0 bases, J lost 1 base, and 7 bases lay in between. The CDR3 spans 16 residues. The germline gives CDR1 LGHNA, CDR2 YNFKEQ. This chain's CDR3 is CASSQDQSSGANVLTF. The CDR3 nucleotides read TGTGCCAGCAGCCAAGATCAGTCGTCTGGGGCCAACGTCCTGACTTTC.

The chain uses TRBV6-6 and TRBJ2-5, with 9 bases identical to TRBD2. With 10 bases clipped from V and 4 bases from J, the junction kept 10 bases outside the gene matches. The CDR3 loop spans 14 amino acids. Germline V gene sequence: CDR1 MNHNY, CDR2 SVGAGI (reference sequence). CDR3: CAIARSGSSETQYF. The DNA of the CDR3 is TGTGCCATCGCGCGTAGCGGGAGTTCAGAGACCCAGTACTTC.

This clone showed up just once. The chain uses TRBV2 and TRBJ2-7, with a possible D match to TRBD2 (5 bases). Per the germline V gene, CDR1 is SNHLY and CDR2 is FYNNEI. Trimming left V 7 bases short and J 2 bases short, with 12 bases between. The CDR3 has 13 amino acids. CDR3 amino acids: CASIGLAPYEQYF. The DNA of the CDR3 is TGTGCCAGCATCGGTCTAGCCCCCTACGAGCAGTACTTC.

This clone was found once. The CDR3 loop is CASSLVGAQGETQYF. DNA of the CDR3: TGTGCCAGCAGCTTGGTAGGGGCGCAAGGAGAGACCCAGTACTTC. The J gene is TRBJ2-5, the V gene TRBV5-4, with D possibly TRBD1 on 5 matching bases. V lost 0 bases and J lost 4, with 13 bases in between. CDR3 length: 15 amino acids. From germline, CDR1 is SGHNT and CDR2 YYREEE (reference sequence).

V is TRBV5-1 and J is TRBJ1-2, with TRBD1 matching 7 bases. V shed 1 base and J 8 bases; nucleotides not matched to a gene: 8. Germline-derived CDR1 and CDR2 are SGHRS and YFSETQ. The CDR3 sequence is 14 residues long. The CDR3 reads CASSLSGRGNGYTF. The CDR3 DNA sequence: TGCGCCAGCAGCTTGTCCGGCAGGGGGAACGGCTACACCTTC.

The V and J genes are TRBV11-2 and TRBJ2-3, with TRBD2 matching over 7 bases. Germline assignment: CDR1 SGHAT and CDR2 FQNNGV. The CDR3 sequence is 17 residues long. Unmatched junction bases numbered 11, after V lost 1 base and J lost 4 bases. The CDR3 DNA is TGTGCCAGCAGCTTAGGACTAGCTGACCCGGGCTCAGATACGCAGTATTTT. Translation gives CASSLGLADPGSDTQYF.

The chain couples TRBV4-1 to TRBJ2-5, with TRBD2 matching over 9 bases. This CDR3 is built from 17 residues. Germline CDR1 reads MGHRA; CDR2 reads YSYEKL. V shed 0 bases and J 3 bases; nucleotides not matched to a gene: 8. The CDR3 DNA reads as TGCGCCAGCAGCCAAGAGGACATAGAGCGGGAGGAAGAGACCCAGTACTTC. This codes for CASSQEDIEREEETQYF.

The gene calls are TRBV7-8 and TRBJ1-5; perhaps TRBD1 as D (5 bases). The germline gives CDR1 SGHVS, CDR2 FQNEAQ. The V end lost 0 bases, the J end lost 11 bases, and 8 bases lay between the germline ends. CDR3 length: 12 amino acids. The CDR3 nucleotides are TGTGCCAGCAGCTTAGCGCTGGGGGCCCAGCATTTT. Amino acids: CASSLALGAQHF.

The rearrangement uses TRBV11-3 and TRBJ2-3; D is unclear. The length of the CDR3 is 16 residues. Germline CDR1 is SGHNT and CDR2 is YENEEA. V was pared by 4 bases and J by 5 bases, with 19 bases between. The CDR3 sequence: CASSSSGRSRLDTQYF. DNA of the CDR3: TGTGCCAGCAGCTCCTCGGGTCGGTCGCGTTTAGATACGCAGTATTTT.

A single count supports this clone. The chain employs TRBV27 and TRBJ1-3; no firm D call. V lost 7 bases and J 0 bases, leaving 10 bases between the germline ends. Germline CDR1 is MNHEY and CDR2 is SMNVEV (reference sequence). The CDR3 consists of 14 residues. The DNA of the CDR3 is TGTGCCAGCATGCCCAAGGTCTCTGGAAACACCATATATTTT. Translated, it gives CASMPKVSGNTIYF.

To note about this clone: Other nucleotide sequences from this sample produce the same CDR3. The rearrangement links TRBV5-1 to TRBJ1-5, with a tentative D call TRBD1 (5 bases). The CDR3 spans 15 residues. Trimming left V 0 bases short and J 1 base short, with 8 bases between. Germline V gene data show CDR1 as SGHRS and CDR2 as YFSETQ. The CDR3, as DNA: TGCGCCAGCAGCTTGGATCGGGGCAGCAATCAGCCCCAGCATTTT. It translates to CASSLDRGSNQPQHF.